The 11 T cell receptor beta chains in this list originate from one sample, sequenced in a study of cytomegalovirus exposure and HLA in healthy donors. The primer mix had 60 Vbeta and 13 Jbeta primers. Clones were sequenced by immunoSEQ multiplex PCR, and TCRdb holds only the in-frame ones, with some missing. The sample includes roughly 190,000 clones, about four fifths of them seen just once. The sample consisted of PBMCs. These receptors all stem from a female donor in good health and CMV-seronegative.

This rearrangement joins TRBV7-9 to TRBJ2-1; D unresolved. Trimming shortened V by 4 bases and J by 5 bases, and 15 bases separated the two germline ends. Germline values: CDR1 SEHNR, CDR2 FQNEAQ (reference sequence). The CDR3 contains 15 residues. Here the CDR3 DNA reads TGTGCCAGCAGCTCCCCCCGGTATAAAAACAATGAGCAGTTCTTC. It specifies CASSSPRYKNNEQFF. Full variable domain (outside the CDR3, taken from reference TRBV7-9 and TRBJ2-1): DTGVSQNPRHKITKRGQNVTFRCDPISEHNRLYWYRQTLGQGPEFLTYFQNEAQLEKSRLLSDRFSAERPKGSFSTLEIQRTEQGDSAMYLCASSSPRYKNNEQFFGPGTRLTVL.

CDR3 loop: CASSPLDRVTENTIYF. The CDR3, as DNA: TGTGCCAGCTCACCACTGGACAGGGTAACAGAAAACACCATATATTTT. The V and J genes are TRBV18 and TRBJ1-3, with TRBD1 identical over 8 bases. Germline CDR1 and CDR2: KGHSH and LQKENI. The CDR3 is 16 amino acids. Trimming cost V 1 base and J 6 bases; bases outside gene matches: 8.

This chain uses TRBV5-6 with TRBJ1-1, with D perhaps matching TRBD1 (6 bases). The CDR3 spans 15 residues. Per the germline V gene, CDR1 is SGHDT and CDR2 is YYEEEE. V gave up 2 bases and J gave up 1 base, with 12 bases separating them. For the CDR3, the DNA is TGTGCCAGCAGCTTTGGGGGGGCGGGGAACACTGAAGCTTTCTTT. This translates into CASSFGGAGNTEAFF.

This chain joins TRBV6-1 and TRBJ2-3; 7 nucleotides line up with TRBD1. The CDR3 has 14 residues. Per germline, CDR1 MNHNS and CDR2 SASEGT. Germline trimming cut 8 bases from V and 4 bases from J; bases unmatched to any gene: 9. The CDR3 region has the DNA TGTGCCAGCGGCAAACAGGGGTTCCCAGATACGCAGTATTTT. Translating gives CASGKQGFPDTQYF.

This chain joins TRBV5-6 and TRBJ2-4, with 11 bases lining up with TRBD2. V lost 2 bases and J lost 8; bases outside the gene matches: 9. This CDR3 is built from 16 residues. From germline, CDR1 is SGHDT and CDR2 YYEEEE. The CDR3 reads CASSLLAGVLVDIQYF. The CDR3 nucleotides read TGTGCCAGCAGCTTACTAGCGGGAGTCCTCGTTGACATTCAGTACTTC.

The rearrangement links TRBV9 to TRBJ2-2; 13 nucleotides align to TRBD2. The length of the CDR3 is 17 residues. J was trimmed by 0 bases and V by 4 bases; bases with no gene match: 3. Germline V gene data show CDR1 as SGDLS and CDR2 as YYNGEE. CDR3 in DNA: TGTGCCAGCAGCACAACTAGCGGGGGGGCGAACACCGGGGAGCTGTTTTTT. Translated, it gives CASSTTSGGANTGELFF.

The gene calls are TRBV4-1 and TRBJ2-1, with TRBD2 matching over 9 bases. In germline, CDR1 is MGHRA, CDR2 YSYEKL. V trimming: 3 bases; J trimming: 0 bases; junction bases outside the gene matches: 9. The CDR3 covers 18 residues. The CDR3 region is CASSHAGLSGSSYNEQFF. Written as DNA, the CDR3 is TGCGCCAGCAGCCACGCCGGCCTTAGCGGGAGCTCCTACAATGAGCAGTTCTTC.

The rearrangement joins TRBV6-1 to TRBJ2-3; weak D call: TRBD1 (5 bases). Germline V gives CDR1 MNHNS, CDR2 SASEGT. Trimming shortened V by 3 bases and J by 0 bases, and 10 bases separated the two germline ends. This CDR3 contains 15 residues. CDR3 sequence reads: CASSDRESSTDTQYF. The CDR3 coding sequence is TGTGCCAGCAGTGACAGGGAATCTAGCACAGATACGCAGTATTTT.

The CDR3 region has the DNA TGTGCCAGCAGCTTCCCGGGACAGGGCATTGAGTACGAGCAGTACTTC. Translation: CASSFPGQGIEYEQYF. This chain connects TRBV7-9 to TRBJ2-7, with TRBD1 matching 9 bases. CDR1 is SEHNR and CDR2 is FQNEAQ in the germline V gene (reference sequence). The CDR3 totals 16 residues. V trimming: 3 bases; J trimming: 4 bases; junction bases outside the gene matches: 10.

This rearrangement joins TRBV2 to TRBJ1-5, with 8 nucleotides matching TRBD1. Trimming at V came to 5 bases and at J to 1 base, leaving 4 bases not matched to a gene. The CDR3 length is 15 residues. Germline values: CDR1 SNHLY, CDR2 FYNNEI. DNA for the CDR3: TGTGCCAGCAGTCGGACAGGGCTAAGCAATCAGCCCCAGCATTTT. Translation gives CASSRTGLSNQPQHF.

The chain recombines TRBV6-5 with TRBJ2-3, with 7 bases lining up with TRBD2. The CDR3 covers 16 residues. V dropped 2 bases and J dropped 2; count of bases not matched to a gene: 7. Germline V gives CDR1 MNHEY, CDR2 SVGAGI. The CDR3 DNA is TGTGCCAGCAGTTACGGGGGGGGAGGCTTCACAGATACGCAGTATTTT. Its translation is CASSYGGGGFTDTQYF.